The 30 T cell receptor beta chains reported below all come from one sample, sequenced in a study of blood T cell repertoires in COVID-19. TCRdb keeps only in-frame clones here, not all; method: immunoSEQ multiplex PCR. The sample carries fewer than 180,000 clones, 80% to 90% recorded once. The sample consisted of peripheral blood. The receptors come from a man between 65 and 85 years old with acute or convalescent COVID-19.

This chain joins TRBV28 and TRBJ1-2; D is perhaps TRBD1 (5 bases). The CDR3 has 19 residues. The V end lost 4 bases, the J end lost 2 bases, and 26 bases lay between the germline ends. The germline CDR1 and CDR2 sequences are MDHEN and SYDVKM. CDR3 in amino acids: CASSSGRVFPTLGNYGYTF. The CDR3 region has the DNA TGTGCCAGCAGTTCGGGCAGGGTGTTCCCAACCCTTGGAAACTATGGCTACACCTTC.

V and J are TRBV28 and TRBJ2-5, with a weak D call TRBD2 (5 bases). Trimming removed 6 bases at V and 5 bases at J, with 10 bases between. The CDR3 totals 12 residues. Germline assignment: CDR1 MDHEN and CDR2 SYDVKM. CDR3 nucleotide sequence: TGTGCCAGCAGCGTAACGGGGGAGACCCAGTACTTC. This gives the protein CASSVTGETQYF.

The V and J genes are TRBV29-1 and TRBJ1-2; TRBD1 matches at 8 bases. The germline V gene has CDR1 SQVTM and CDR2 ANQGSEA. The CDR3 contains 14 residues. Trimming at V came to 6 bases and at J to 4 bases, leaving 10 bases not matched to a gene. The CDR3 protein is CSVVTQTGVYGYTF. The DNA of the CDR3 is TGCAGCGTGGTGACTCAGACAGGGGTCTATGGCTACACCTTC.

The chain joins TRBV5-6 to TRBJ2-5; D is possibly TRBD1 (6 bases). Per germline, CDR1 SGHDT and CDR2 YYEEEE. Deletions cut 1 base from V and 5 bases from J, with 9 bases between. This CDR3 is 13 amino acids long. CDR3 sequence (DNA): TGTGCCAGCAGCTTGACAGGGCGGGAGACCCAGTACTTC. Amino acids: CASSLTGRETQYF. Drawing the rest from reference TRBV5-6 and TRBJ2-5, the complete variable domain is DAGVTQSPTHLIKTRGQQVTLRCSPKSGHDTVSWYQQALGQGPQFIFQYYEEEERQRGNFPDRFSGHQFPNYSSELNVNALLLGDSALYLCASSLTGRETQYFGPGTRLLVL.

V usage is TRBV27 and J usage is TRBJ2-6; D not certain. Trimming stripped 4 bases from V and 0 bases from J, with 4 bases between. The germline CDR1 and CDR2 sequences are MNHEY and SMNVEV (reference sequence). The CDR3 sequence is 14 residues long. The CDR3 spells CASSSHSGANVLTF. CDR3 DNA sequence: TGTGCCAGCAGTTCCCACTCTGGGGCCAACGTCCTGACTTTC.

The chain uses TRBV30 and TRBJ2-7; D call uncertain. The CDR3 consists of 12 residues. Trimming removed 2 bases at V and 6 bases at J, with 11 bases between. The germline CDR1 and CDR2 sequences are GTSNPN and SVGIG (reference sequence). The CDR3 DNA is TGTGCCTGGAGTTCCCCAGGCCCCGAGCAGTACTTC. Translated: CAWSSPGPEQYF.

This clone was picked up a small number of times. This chain connects TRBV28 to TRBJ1-3, with a weak D call TRBD1 (6 bases). The germline V gene has CDR1 MDHEN and CDR2 SYDVKM. With 6 bases removed from V and 2 bases from J, the gap between germline ends came to 14 bases. The CDR3 has 15 residues. The CDR3, as DNA: TGTGCCAGCAGCCCCCCTGGACAGCCTGGAAACACCATATATTTT. Translating gives CASSPPGQPGNTIYF.

This clone was observed a single time. The chain links TRBV11-2 to TRBJ2-7; 14 bases match TRBD2. In germline, CDR1 is SGHAT, CDR2 FQNNGV. This CDR3 has 15 residues. The junction had 5 bases not matched to a gene; V was cut back by 5 bases and J by 5 bases. Here the CDR3 DNA reads TGTGCCAGCAGCGTGACTAGCGGGAGGGCAGACGAGCAGTACTTC. This gives the protein CASSVTSGRADEQYF.

This chain connects TRBV5-4 to TRBJ1-4; weak D call: TRBD1 (6 bases). V was shortened by 3 bases and J by 4 bases, with 10 bases between the two germline ends. CDR1 and CDR2 (germline): SGHNT, YYREEE (reference sequence). The CDR3 loop spans 14 amino acids. DNA for the CDR3: TGTGCCAGCAGCTGGGCAGGGGTTAATGAAAAACTGTTTTTT. It specifies CASSWAGVNEKLFF.

This CDR3 is CASSLGQGHSYEQYF. The CDR3 bases are TGTGCCAGCAGCTTGGGGCAGGGGCACTCCTACGAGCAGTACTTC. V usage is TRBV5-4 and J usage is TRBJ2-7; D might be TRBD1 (6 bases). V lost 0 bases and J lost 0, with 10 bases in between. The germline V gene encodes CDR1 SGHNT and CDR2 YYREEE (reference sequence). The CDR3 consists of 15 residues.

This clone has a handful of counts. The chain uses TRBV4-2 and TRBJ2-3, with TRBD2 identical over 14 bases. The CDR3 is made up of 16 amino acids. Trimming cost V 5 bases and J 3 bases; bases outside gene matches: 4. Germline CDR1 reads LGHNA; CDR2 reads YNFKEQ. Here the CDR3 DNA reads TGTGCCAGCAGCTGGGGACTAGCGGGAGCGACAGATACGCAGTATTTT. Translation: CASSWGLAGATDTQYF.

In this sample, this clone turned up once. This chain connects TRBV5-6 to TRBJ1-1; 7 bases fit TRBD1. The CDR3 is made up of 16 amino acids. Per germline, CDR1 SGHDT and CDR2 YYEEEE. With 0 bases clipped from V and 1 base from J, the junction kept 6 bases outside the gene matches. The CDR3 DNA follows: TGTGCCAGCAGCTTGGTATCATGGGACAGGAACACTGAAGCTTTCTTT. This sequence encodes CASSLVSWDRNTEAFF.

CDR3 residues: CASWDNDYEQYF. In nucleotides, the CDR3 is TGTGCCAGCTGGGACAACGACTACGAGCAGTACTTC. This chain joins TRBV28 and TRBJ2-7, with D perhaps matching TRBD1 (6 bases). V shed 8 bases and J shed 3 bases, with 11 bases lying between them. From germline, CDR1 is MDHEN and CDR2 SYDVKM. The length of the CDR3 is 12 residues.

This clone was counted a single time. The chain employs TRBV29-1 and TRBJ2-7, with 9 bases matching TRBD1. Germline CDR1 is SQVTM and CDR2 is ANQGSEA. The V segment lost 7 bases and the J segment 1 base; nucleotides outside the gene matches: 8. This CDR3 is 14 amino acids long. The CDR3 sequence: CSATGQGRSYEQYF. The CDR3 region has the DNA TGCAGCGCCACGGGACAGGGTCGGTCCTACGAGCAGTACTTC.

The chain combines TRBV2 with TRBJ1-2, with 9 bases identical to TRBD1. The CDR3 covers 15 residues. CDR1 SNHLY and CDR2 FYNNEI come from the germline V gene. The junction had 5 bases not matched to a gene; V was cut back by 5 bases and J by 1 base. The CDR3 loop is CASSTHRGLNYGYTF. The CDR3 DNA reads TGTGCCAGCAGTACCCACAGGGGGCTTAACTATGGCTACACCTTC.

CDR3 residues: CASSLGGPSDTQYF. DNA for the CDR3: TGTGCCAGCAGTTTAGGGGGCCCCTCAGATACGCAGTATTTT. This chain uses TRBV28 with TRBJ2-3, with D possibly being TRBD1 (6 bases). With 2 bases removed from V and 4 bases from J, the gap between germline ends came to 10 bases. This CDR3 has 14 residues. Germline assignment: CDR1 MDHEN and CDR2 SYDVKM.

V is TRBV7-9 and J is TRBJ2-1; 11 bases line up with TRBD2. This CDR3 is built from 15 residues. The J segment lost 0 bases and the V segment lost 7 bases, leaving 2 bases of the junction unmatched. Germline loops: CDR1 SEHNR, CDR2 FQNEAQ (reference sequence). For the CDR3, the DNA is TGTGCCAGCACCGGGACTAGCGGCTCCTACAATGAGCAGTTCTTC. Translated, it gives CASTGTSGSYNEQFF.

This clone was counted a few times. The chain carries TRBV6-1 and TRBJ2-2, with TRBD1 identical over 9 bases. The CDR3 has 16 amino acids. The V and J ends lost 4 bases and 6 bases, in that order; junction bases with no gene match: 9. Germline CDR1 is MNHNS and CDR2 is SASEGT. CDR3 residues: CASSAAGTGWAGELFF. CDR3 DNA: TGTGCCAGCAGTGCCGCCGGGACAGGGTGGGCCGGGGAGCTGTTTTTT.

In DNA, the CDR3 is TGTGCCAGCAGTCAGGGACAGGGTTTAGGTGACGGTAGCAATCAGCCCCAGCATTTT. It specifies CASSQGQGLGDGSNQPQHF. This chain connects TRBV6-6 to TRBJ1-5; TRBD1 agrees at 9 bases. The CDR3 covers 19 residues. V lost 5 bases, J lost 0 bases, and 14 bases stayed unmatched. The germline V gene encodes CDR1 MNHNY and CDR2 SVGAGI (reference sequence).

There are a few counts of this clone. J is TRBJ1-5 and V is TRBV18, with 10 nucleotides matching TRBD1. J lost 3 bases, V lost 4 bases, and 9 bases had no gene match. Germline CDR1 KGHSH, CDR2 LQKENI. The CDR3 is 17 amino acids. The DNA for the CDR3 is TGTGCCAGCTCACGGGACAGGGGAGGCCCTCACAATCAGCCCCAGCATTTT. Translated, it gives CASSRDRGGPHNQPQHF.

Written as DNA, the CDR3 is TGTGCCAGTAGTGGACAGGGGAACACCGGGGAGCTGTTTTTT. Protein: CASSGQGNTGELFF. This chain connects TRBV19 to TRBJ2-2, with 8 nucleotides matching TRBD1. The length of the CDR3 is 14 residues. V trimming: 5 bases; J trimming: 1 base; junction bases outside the gene matches: 0. Germline lookup yields CDR1 LNHDA and CDR2 SQIVND (reference sequence).

The rearrangement links TRBV2 to TRBJ1-2; no firm D call. The germline V gene has CDR1 SNHLY and CDR2 FYNNEI. This CDR3 region has 13 residues. V shed 3 bases and J shed 7 bases, with 12 bases lying between them. CDR3: CASSDARWAGYTF. The DNA for the CDR3 is TGTGCCAGCAGTGATGCCCGATGGGCTGGCTACACCTTC. Supplemented by reference TRBV2 and TRBJ1-2, the full variable domain reads EPEVTQTPSHQVTQMGQEVILRCVPISNHLYFYWYRQILGQKVEFLVSFYNNEISEKSEIFDDQFSVERPDGSNFTLKIRSTKLEDSAMYFCASSDARWAGYTFGSGTRLTVV.

This clone was seen more than once but under ten times. The V gene is TRBV28, the J gene TRBJ1-5; the match to TRBD1 covers 7 bases. Germline V gene data show CDR1 as MDHEN and CDR2 as SYDVKM. The CDR3 extends over 15 amino acids. Unmatched junction bases numbered 8, after V lost 5 bases and J lost 4 bases. The CDR3 is CASSPWDRANQPQHF. CDR3 nucleotides: TGTGCCAGCAGTCCATGGGACAGAGCGAATCAGCCCCAGCATTTT.

The gene calls are TRBV28 and TRBJ1-1, with TRBD1 matching over 11 bases. J lost 3 bases, V lost 6 bases, and 18 bases had no gene match. The germline V gene encodes CDR1 MDHEN and CDR2 SYDVKM. The length of the CDR3 is 19 residues. This CDR3 reads CASRSSGTGGVLGDTEAFF. Written as DNA, the CDR3 is TGTGCCAGCAGGTCTTCCGGGACAGGGGGGGTCCTTGGAGACACTGAAGCTTTCTTT.

V is TRBV7-2 and J is TRBJ2-3; TRBD1 matches 9 bases. CDR3 size: 15 residues. V dropped 5 bases and J dropped 3; count of bases not matched to a gene: 6. The germline gives CDR1 SGHTA, CDR2 FQGNSA. DNA of the CDR3: TGTGCCAGCAGCCGCCCGGGACAGGGTACAGATACGCAGTATTTT. Encoded protein: CASSRPGQGTDTQYF. Complete variable domain (other parts from reference TRBV7-2 and TRBJ2-3): GAGVSQSPSNKVTEKGKDVELRCDPISGHTALYWYRQSLGQGLEFLIYFQGNSAPDKSGLPSDRFSAERTGGSVSTLTIQRTQQEDSAVYLCASSRPGQGTDTQYFGPGTRLTVL.

The chain joins TRBV6-2 or TRBV6-3 to TRBJ2-3; 8 bases align to TRBD2. CDR1 is MNHEY, CDR2 SVGEGT, per germline. This CDR3 is built from 15 residues. Trimming took 5 bases from V and 0 from J; bases not matched to a gene: 4. The DNA for the CDR3 is TGTGCCAGCAGTCTACTAGCGGCTAGCACAGATACGCAGTATTTT. Residues: CASSLLAASTDTQYF.

This CDR3 reads CASSPELAGRTYNEQFF. DNA for the CDR3: TGTGCCAGCTCACCAGAACTAGCGGGCCGTACCTACAATGAGCAGTTCTTC. V usage is TRBV18 and J usage is TRBJ2-1, with 9 bases fitting TRBD2. The germline CDR1 and CDR2 sequences are KGHSH and LQKENI. J gave up 2 bases and V 2 bases, and 7 bases lay outside the gene matches. The CDR3 runs to 17 residues.

The chain recombines TRBV18 with TRBJ1-5; 7 nucleotides line up with TRBD1. V lost 4 bases to trimming and J lost 0 bases; unmatched junction nucleotides: 6. Looked up from germline, CDR1 is KGHSH and CDR2 is LQKENI. This CDR3 has 16 residues. CDR3 sequence (DNA): TGTGCCAGCTCACAGGACAGGACCCCTAGCAATCAGCCCCAGCATTTT. This translates into CASSQDRTPSNQPQHF. Full variable domain (rest looked up from reference TRBV18 and TRBJ1-5): NAGVMQNPRHLVRRRGQEARLRCSPMKGHSHVYWYRQLPEEGLKFMVYLQKENIIDESGMPKERFSAEFPKEGPSILRIQQVVRGDSAAYFCASSQDRTPSNQPQHFGDGTRLSIL.

The chain couples TRBV5-1 to TRBJ2-5; the match to TRBD2 covers 10 bases. CDR3 length: 16 residues. The germline V gene has CDR1 SGHRS and CDR2 YFSETQ. After removal of 4 bases from V and 4 bases from J, the junction contained 10 bases not matched to a gene. The CDR3 protein is CASSLASGSRGETQYF. CDR3 coding DNA: TGCGCCAGCAGCCTCGCTAGCGGGAGTCGGGGAGAGACCCAGTACTTC.

This chain uses TRBV6-1 with TRBJ2-7; TRBD1 agrees at 7 bases. Germline V CDR1 and CDR2: MNHNS, SASEGT. The CDR3 has 14 residues. J lost 7 bases, V lost 5 bases, and 11 bases had no gene match. CDR3 amino acids: CASSSRGRGQEQYF. DNA of the CDR3: TGTGCCAGCAGTTCTCGGGGTAGGGGGCAAGAGCAGTACTTC.